The 30 T cell receptor beta chains below were found in one sample sequenced in a study of cytomegalovirus exposure and HLA in healthy donors. The PCR ran on 60 Vbeta and 13 Jbeta primers. The table came from immunoSEQ multiplex PCR; TCRdb's copy has only in-frame clones and leaves some out. The table has roughly 100,000 clones, less than 85% seen once; the top ten hold about 3.6%. Sequenced: PBMCs. All receptors come from a man aged 55 to 70 in good health and CMV-seronegative.

This clone was picked up one time. The chain employs TRBV7-9 and TRBJ2-1; 7 nucleotides line up with TRBD1. Germline trimming cut 5 bases from V and 7 bases from J; bases unmatched to any gene: 11. The CDR3 runs 15 residues. Germline-derived CDR1 and CDR2 are SEHNR and FQNEAQ (reference sequence). As DNA, the CDR3 is TGTGCCAGCAGCCTCGGGACAGTTGAGGTAAATGAGCAGTTCTTC. This translates into CASSLGTVEVNEQFF.

The V gene is TRBV6-1, the J gene TRBJ2-7, with a possible D match to TRBD2 (5 bases). The V and J ends lost 9 bases and 2 bases respectively, with 11 bases between them. Germline-derived CDR1 and CDR2 are MNHNS and SASEGT. This CDR3 is built from 12 residues. DNA of the CDR3: TGTGCCAGTAGTCGAGGGCCCTACGAGCAGTACTTC. Encoded protein: CASSRGPYEQYF.

The rearrangement uses TRBV30 and TRBJ1-2; D unclear. The CDR3 is 14 residues long. Germline V gene data show CDR1 as GTSNPN and CDR2 as SVGIG (reference sequence). V lost 0 bases and J lost 1, with 9 bases in between. In DNA form, the CDR3 reads TGTGCCTGGAGTGTACAGATCCGTAACTATGGCTACACCTTC. Its protein product is CAWSVQIRNYGYTF.

There are a few counts of this clone. The chain uses TRBV7-8 and TRBJ2-3; 7 positions match TRBD2. This CDR3 comprises 16 residues. Unmatched junction bases numbered 10, after V lost 6 bases and J lost 1 base. Looked up from germline, CDR1 is SGHVS and CDR2 is FQNEAQ. The CDR3 region has the DNA TGTGCCAGCAGACCCTGGCGGGGGATTGGCACAGATACGCAGTATTTT. Translating gives CASRPWRGIGTDTQYF.

This clone was counted a single time. The CDR3 DNA is TGTGCCAGCAGCTCTCGACAGGGGGGCGGCTACACCTTC. It encodes CASSSRQGGGYTF. The chain uses TRBV7-2 and TRBJ1-2; TRBD1 matches 9 bases. The CDR3 sequence is 13 residues long. V trimming: 4 bases; J trimming: 8 bases; junction bases outside the gene matches: 5. Germline lookup yields CDR1 SGHTA and CDR2 FQGNSA.

This sequence joins TRBV9 and TRBJ2-1; a weak D match, TRBD1 (6 bases). The germline V and J ends were trimmed by 0 bases and 4 bases, with 8 bases remaining between them. CDR1 SGDLS and CDR2 YYNGEE come from the germline V gene. The CDR3 is 14 residues long. The CDR3 nucleotides are TGTGCCAGCAGCGTAGGAGGGACATACAATGAGCAGTTCTTC. It encodes CASSVGGTYNEQFF.

The rearrangement uses TRBV6-1 and TRBJ1-6, with D perhaps matching TRBD1 (5 bases). Germline CDR1 reads MNHNS; CDR2 reads SASEGT. The CDR3 runs to 13 residues. Trimming shortened V by 5 bases and J by 13 bases, and 15 bases separated the two germline ends. CDR3 coding DNA: TGTGCCAGCAGTTTCCAGGGCGGTAGGCCCCTCCACTTT. This sequence encodes CASSFQGGRPLHF.

This chain links TRBV28 with TRBJ1-4; perhaps TRBD1 as D (6 bases). The V gene lost 4 bases and the J gene lost 11 bases, with 8 bases spanning the gap. Looked up from germline, CDR1 is MDHEN and CDR2 is SYDVKM. This CDR3 comprises 11 residues. CDR3 coding DNA: TGTGCCAGCAGTTACAGGGACAAACTGTTTTTT. Protein product: CASSYRDKLFF. Supplemented by reference TRBV28 and TRBJ1-4, the full variable domain reads DVKVTQSSRYLVKRTGEKVFLECVQDMDHENMFWYRQDPGLGLRLIYFSYDVKMKEKGDIPEGYSVSREKKERFSLILESASTNQTSMYLCASSYRDKLFFGSGTQLSVL.

This clone appeared a few times. The genes are TRBV5-8 and TRBJ2-7, with D possibly matching TRBD1 (6 bases). CDR1 is SGHTS and CDR2 is YDEGEE in the germline V gene. The CDR3 has 14 residues. The ends were cut back, 2 bases at V and 7 bases at J, with 16 bases in the middle. The CDR3 loop is CASSFYMGAREQYV. DNA of the CDR3: TGTGCCAGCAGCTTTTATATGGGGGCGCGGGAGCAGTACGTC.

This rearrangement joins TRBV4-3 to TRBJ2-3; 10 bases align to TRBD1. The V segment lost 4 bases and the J segment 4 bases; nucleotides outside the gene matches: 5. The CDR3 has 15 amino acids. Germline V gives CDR1 LGHNA, CDR2 YSLEER. CDR3: CASSPRQGAADTQYF. The CDR3 DNA reads TGCGCCAGCAGCCCGAGACAGGGGGCAGCAGATACGCAGTATTTT.

The V call is TRBV4-2, the J call TRBJ1-4, with TRBD1 identical over 11 bases. V shed 4 bases and J 8 bases; nucleotides not matched to a gene: 18. The germline V gene encodes CDR1 LGHNA and CDR2 YNFKEQ. The CDR3 extends over 19 amino acids. Here the CDR3 DNA reads TGTGCCAGCAGCCCCAAGATGTCTCATCCGGACAGGGGGCGGGAAAAACTGTTTTTT. Protein sequence: CASSPKMSHPDRGREKLFF.

The genes are TRBV30 and TRBJ1-2; TRBD1 is a possible D gene (6 bases). The length of the CDR3 is 14 residues. V was shortened by 4 bases and J by 6 bases, with 18 bases between the two germline ends. The V gene's germline CDR1 is GTSNPN and CDR2 SVGIG (reference sequence). CDR3 residues: CAWTRQGRFHGYTF. CDR3 nucleotide sequence: TGTGCCTGGACGAGGCAGGGGCGCTTTCATGGCTACACCTTC.

CDR3 loop: CASSPGQGNQPQHF. DNA for the CDR3: TGTGCCAGCAGCCCCGGACAGGGAAATCAGCCCCAGCATTTT. The V gene is TRBV27, the J gene TRBJ1-5; 8 bases fit TRBD1. CDR3 length: 14 residues. Germline V gives CDR1 MNHEY, CDR2 SMNVEV (reference sequence). The junction had 5 bases not matched to a gene; V was cut back by 6 bases and J by 4 bases.

The J gene is TRBJ2-4, the V gene TRBV7-9; 9 bases line up with TRBD1. The junction had 5 bases not matched to a gene; V was cut back by 1 base and J by 7 bases. Germline V CDR1 and CDR2: SEHNR, FQNEAQ (reference sequence). CDR3 length: 15 residues. DNA for the CDR3: TGTGCCAGCAGCTTAGGGACAGGGGATCTCAACATTCAGTACTTC. It codes for CASSLGTGDLNIQYF. Full variable domain (rest looked up from reference TRBV7-9 and TRBJ2-4): DTGVSQNPRHKITKRGQNVTFRCDPISEHNRLYWYRQTLGQGPEFLTYFQNEAQLEKSRLLSDRFSAERPKGSFSTLEIQRTEQGDSAMYLCASSLGTGDLNIQYFGAGTRLSVL.

The chain carries TRBV21-1 and TRBJ2-7; the table gives TRBD1 as D, unverified against the DNA. TRBV21-1 has pseudogene status. This CDR3 contains 14 residues. This CDR3 reads CASSRDRATYEQYV. The CDR3 DNA reads as TGTGCCAGCAGCAGGGACAGGGCGACCTACGAGCAGTACGTC.

This clone has a handful of counts. The V call is TRBV28, the J call TRBJ1-1, with D possibly being TRBD1 (6 bases). Trimming took 5 bases from V and 6 from J, leaving 13 bases between them. This CDR3 contains 13 residues. The V gene's germline CDR1 is MDHEN and CDR2 SYDVKM. The CDR3 DNA follows: TGTGCCAGCAGTCCCCAGGGGTGGGCTGAAGCTTTCTTT. Its protein product is CASSPQGWAEAFF.

The genes are TRBV28 and TRBJ2-2, with TRBD2 identical over 7 bases. Germline-derived CDR1 and CDR2 are MDHEN and SYDVKM. The length of the CDR3 is 15 residues. V shed 6 bases and J 3 bases; nucleotides not matched to a gene: 7. The CDR3 sequence is CASRPLGGYTGELFF. The CDR3 coding sequence is TGTGCCAGCAGACCCCTCGGGGGGTACACCGGGGAGCTGTTTTTT.

Only a few counts were recorded for this clone. The rearrangement links TRBV30 to TRBJ1-1; the D is unclear. The CDR3 has 14 amino acids. The germline CDR1 and CDR2 sequences are GTSNPN and SVGIG (reference sequence). Trimming took 7 bases from V and 4 from J, leaving 19 bases between them. The CDR3 DNA follows: TGTGCCTCTATCTACATCGGTGGACTCACTGAAGCTTTCTTT. Translation gives CASIYIGGLTEAFF.

The chain carries TRBV5-1 and TRBJ2-5; 8 nucleotides agree with TRBD1. Germline V gene sequence: CDR1 SGHRS, CDR2 YFSETQ. CDR3 length equals 15 residues. V dropped 4 bases and J dropped 3; count of bases not matched to a gene: 8. The CDR3 DNA reads as TGCGCCAGCAGCCCTGGAGCGACAGGGGAAGAGACCCAGTACTTC. Encoded protein: CASSPGATGEETQYF.

The rearrangement links TRBV15 to TRBJ2-4, with 10 bases identical to TRBD1. Germline V gives CDR1 LNHNV, CDR2 YYDKDF (reference sequence). The CDR3 extends over 13 amino acids. Trimming removed 4 bases from V and 12 bases from J; junction bases left unmatched: 6. The CDR3 region has the DNA TGTGCCACCAGCACTAACCGGGACAGGGGTCAGTACTTC. The encoded protein is CATSTNRDRGQYF.

The genes are TRBV6-5 and TRBJ1-4, with 7 bases that match TRBD1. Germline V gives CDR1 MNHEY, CDR2 SVGAGI. Germline trimming cut 5 bases from V and 7 bases from J; bases unmatched to any gene: 10. The CDR3 runs 15 residues. The CDR3 DNA is TGTGCCAGCAGTCCCGGACAGGTTACAGGTGAAAAACTGTTTTTT. Translating it yields CASSPGQVTGEKLFF.

This clone was seen a few times. The chain is built from TRBV6-5 and TRBJ1-4; D is uncertain. Germline V gene sequence: CDR1 MNHEY, CDR2 SVGAGI. The CDR3 has 14 residues. V dropped 2 bases and J dropped 8 bases, with 12 bases sitting between them. As DNA, the CDR3 is TGTGCCAGCAGTTACGCCCCAGCGGAGGAAAAACTGTTTTTT. Protein product: CASSYAPAEEKLFF.

Remarks on this clone: The sample contains more than one DNA sequence encoding this CDR3. The CDR3 region is CASSEWQGGTEAFF. CDR3 sequence (DNA): TGTGCCAGCAGTGAATGGCAGGGCGGCACTGAAGCTTTCTTT. This chain joins TRBV2 and TRBJ1-1; maybe TRBD1 (5 bases). The CDR3 length is 14 residues. Germline V lookup: CDR1 SNHLY, CDR2 FYNNEI. V was cut by 2 bases and J by 4 bases, with 11 bases left in between.

The CDR3 protein is CASRGQSETQYF. In DNA form, the CDR3 reads TGTGCCAGCCGGGGACAATCGGAGACCCAGTACTTC. This sequence joins TRBV11-3 and TRBJ2-5; possible D gene TRBD1, 6 bases. Between the trimmed V and J ends, which lost 8 bases and 5 bases, there was a span of 12 bases. The CDR3 loop spans 12 amino acids. CDR1 and CDR2 (germline): SGHNT, YENEEA.

This chain links TRBV10-3 with TRBJ2-3; TRBD2 aligns across 8 bases. Germline CDR1 is ENHRY and CDR2 is SYGVKD. V was clipped by 5 bases and J by 5 bases; unmatched bases: 9. This CDR3 contains 15 residues. The DNA of the CDR3 is TGTGCCATCAGTCTCCGAGCGGGGGACGGAGATACGCAGTATTTT. This gives the protein CAISLRAGDGDTQYF.

The chain carries TRBV5-4 and TRBJ2-3, with no clear D. This CDR3 region has 15 residues. Germline V gene data show CDR1 as SGHNT and CDR2 as YYREEE (reference sequence). Trimming shortened V by 0 bases and J by 1 base, and 9 bases separated the two germline ends. For the CDR3, the DNA is TGTGCCAGCAGCTTGGGCGGCCGACGCACAGATACGCAGTATTTT. This encodes CASSLGGRRTDTQYF.

The chain is built from TRBV7-3 and TRBJ2-3; 8 nucleotides align to TRBD2. Germline V gene lookup returns CDR1 SGHTA and CDR2 FQGTGA. J was trimmed by 1 base and V by 4 bases; bases with no gene match: 4. The CDR3 covers 15 residues. The CDR3 region is CASSSYSGGTDTQYF. The CDR3 nucleotides are TGTGCCAGCAGCTCGTATAGCGGGGGCACAGATACGCAGTATTTT.

V usage is TRBV7-6 and J usage is TRBJ2-2, with 8 positions matching TRBD2. Trimming cost V 3 bases and J 0 bases; bases outside gene matches: 3. There are 16 residues in the CDR3. The germline gives CDR1 SGHVS, CDR2 FNYEAQ. The CDR3 DNA reads TGTGCCAGCAGCTTGCGGACTAGCCCGAACACCGGGGAGCTGTTTTTT. It encodes CASSLRTSPNTGELFF.

The gene calls are TRBV6-1 and TRBJ2-5; D not resolved. CDR3 size: 13 residues. With 5 bases removed from V and 4 bases from J, the gap between germline ends came to 11 bases. Germline V gene sequence: CDR1 MNHNS, CDR2 SASEGT. The CDR3 loop reads CASSSEKRETQYF. The CDR3 DNA reads TGTGCCAGCAGTTCAGAGAAGCGAGAGACCCAGTACTTC.

This rearrangement joins TRBV7-2 to TRBJ2-1, with 9 bases that match TRBD2. The CDR3 sequence is 16 residues long. The germline gives CDR1 SGHTA, CDR2 FQGNSA. J lost 0 bases, V lost 3 bases, and 3 bases had no gene match. This CDR3 reads CASSFGLASSYNEQFF. The DNA of the CDR3 is TGTGCCAGCAGCTTTGGACTAGCGAGCTCCTACAATGAGCAGTTCTTC.